The 24 T cell receptor beta chains below were found in one sample sequenced in a study of blood T cell repertoires in COVID-19. The method was immunoSEQ multiplex PCR; TCRdb's version includes in-frame clones alone and lacks a portion of them. The data show around 60,000 clones, 80% to 95% seen once. The specimen sequenced was peripheral blood. The source of these receptors is a man in his forties or fifties with active COVID-19.

The chain employs TRBV18 and TRBJ2-1; TRBD1 matches at 10 bases. J gave up 8 bases and V 2 bases, and 6 bases lay outside the gene matches. This CDR3 region has 15 residues. Looked up from germline, CDR1 is KGHSH and CDR2 is LQKENI. The CDR3 region has the DNA TGTGCCAGCTCACCATGGGACAGGGGTAGGGATGAGCAGTTCTTC. This encodes CASSPWDRGRDEQFF.

The rearrangement links TRBV12-5 to TRBJ1-5; TRBD1 matches at 10 bases. The CDR3 is 17 residues long. The germline CDR1 and CDR2 sequences are LGHNT and FRNRAP. Losses at the gene ends were 0 bases for V and 6 bases for J; bases not matched to a gene: 8. As DNA, the CDR3 is TGTGCTAGTGGTTTGGTATCATGGACAGGGGGGGTTCAGCCCCAGCATTTT. It translates to CASGLVSWTGGVQPQHF.

V usage is TRBV7-9 and J usage is TRBJ2-5; D remains ambiguous. Germline V gene sequence: CDR1 SEHNR, CDR2 FQNEAQ (reference sequence). The CDR3 has 14 amino acids. The ends were cut back, 1 base at V and 5 bases at J, with 11 bases in the middle. CDR3 DNA sequence: TGTGCCAGCAGCTTAGAGTCGGGTTGGGAGACCCAGTACTTC. Amino acid sequence: CASSLESGWETQYF. Drawing the rest from reference TRBV7-9 and TRBJ2-5, the complete variable domain is DTGVSQNPRHKITKRGQNVTFRCDPISEHNRLYWYRQTLGQGPEFLTYFQNEAQLEKSRLLSDRFSAERPKGSFSTLEIQRTEQGDSAMYLCASSLESGWETQYFGPGTRLLVL.

The chain recombines TRBV5-6 with TRBJ1-6; D is perhaps TRBD1 (5 bases). V shed 2 bases and J shed 10 bases, with 13 bases lying between them. Germline V lookup: CDR1 SGHDT, CDR2 YYEEEE. The CDR3 has 14 residues. For the CDR3, the DNA is TGTGCCAGCAGCTTCCGCCAGGGAGGATCACCCCTCCACTTT. Its translation: CASSFRQGGSPLHF.

CDR3: CASSYSSGDKHYEQYF. The CDR3 bases are TGTGCCAGCAGTTACTCGTCAGGGGACAAGCACTACGAGCAGTACTTC. The rearrangement links TRBV6-5 to TRBJ2-7, with D perhaps matching TRBD1 (6 bases). V lost 0 bases, J lost 3 bases, and 15 bases lay in between. Germline V CDR1 and CDR2: MNHEY, SVGAGI. This CDR3 contains 16 residues.

The V and J genes are TRBV10-2 and TRBJ2-2; TRBD2 matches 8 bases. This CDR3 has 16 amino acids. CDR1 is WSHSY and CDR2 is SAAADI in the germline V gene. With 6 bases clipped from V and 0 bases from J, the junction kept 6 bases outside the gene matches. CDR3 amino acids: CASRHSGVANTGELFF. The CDR3, as DNA: TGCGCCAGCAGGCATAGCGGGGTCGCGAACACCGGGGAGCTGTTTTTT.

Only one count was recorded for this clone. The chain combines TRBV4-3 with TRBJ1-4, with a weak D call TRBD1 (5 bases). V was pared by 0 bases and J by 6 bases, with 14 bases between. The CDR3 is 16 residues long. From germline, CDR1 is LGHNA and CDR2 YSLEER. DNA of the CDR3: TGCGCCAGCAGCCAAGAAGGGAGGGGCGGGGATGAAAAACTGTTTTTT. Translating it yields CASSQEGRGGDEKLFF.

The rearrangement joins TRBV3-1 (or the pseudogene TRBV3-2) to TRBJ1-6; D unresolved. V was trimmed by 0 bases and J by 0 bases, leaving 6 bases between them. Per the germline V gene, CDR1 is LGHDT and CDR2 is YNNKEL (reference sequence). The length of the CDR3 is 16 residues. CDR3 protein: CASSQEGSSYNSPLHF. The CDR3 DNA is TGTGCCAGCAGCCAAGAAGGGAGCTCCTATAATTCACCCCTCCACTTT.

The chain carries TRBV28 and TRBJ2-7; TRBD1 might be the D (5 bases). The germline V gene has CDR1 MDHEN and CDR2 SYDVKM. The CDR3 has 13 amino acids. Trimming took off 3 bases at V and 8 bases at J, with 14 bases between the two ends. This CDR3 reads CASSLVSRGQQYF. DNA for the CDR3: TGTGCCAGCAGTTTGGTTAGTAGGGGCCAGCAGTACTTC.

The chain has TRBV5-5 and TRBJ2-7; 8 nucleotides agree with TRBD1. Per the germline V gene, CDR1 is SGHKS and CDR2 is YYEKEE (reference sequence). The ends lost 4 bases at V and 5 bases at J; junction bases unmatched: 11. The CDR3 has 15 amino acids. The CDR3 coding sequence is TGTGCCAGCAGCCTGCTACGGACAGGGCAGGACGAGCAGTACTTC. It codes for CASSLLRTGQDEQYF.

The chain recombines TRBV2 with TRBJ2-3, with 10 bases aligning to TRBD2. Trimming cost V 6 bases and J 1 base; bases outside gene matches: 7. CDR3 length equals 16 residues. Germline-derived CDR1 and CDR2 are SNHLY and FYNNEI. The CDR3 sequence is CASRISSGGGTDTQYF. The CDR3 DNA reads TGTGCCAGCAGGATATCTAGCGGGGGAGGCACAGATACGCAGTATTTT.

The V gene is TRBV4-2, the J gene TRBJ2-1; no firm D call. V lost 0 bases to trimming and J lost 3 bases, with 6 bases between them. CDR3 length equals 14 residues. Germline V gene sequence: CDR1 LGHNA, CDR2 YNFKEQ. CDR3 sequence reads: CASSQDRHYNEQFF. The CDR3 region has the DNA TGTGCCAGCAGCCAAGACCGACACTACAATGAGCAGTTCTTC.

This rearrangement joins TRBV12-3 or TRBV12-4 to TRBJ1-1; maybe TRBD1 (6 bases). The CDR3 sequence is 13 residues long. V was pared by 1 base and J by 3 bases, with 6 bases between. The DNA of the CDR3 is TGTGCCAGCAGTTTAGACAGGGACACTGAAGCTTTCTTT. Residues: CASSLDRDTEAFF.

This chain joins TRBV4-1 and TRBJ2-1; 7 nucleotides match TRBD2. Trimming cost V 4 bases and J 0 bases; bases outside gene matches: 9. CDR1 and CDR2 from the germline V gene are MGHRA and YSYEKL. The CDR3 extends over 17 amino acids. This CDR3 is CASSLSSGSSSYNEQFF. In DNA form, the CDR3 reads TGCGCCAGCAGCCTCTCTAGCGGCTCAAGCTCCTACAATGAGCAGTTCTTC.

The chain uses TRBV6-5 and TRBJ2-7, with 9 bases fitting TRBD1. With V trimmed by 1 base and J by 6 bases, 10 bases remained unmatched. The V gene's germline CDR1 is MNHEY and CDR2 SVGAGI. The CDR3 is made up of 16 amino acids. Here the CDR3 DNA reads TGTGCCAGCAGTTACTGGGGGACAGGGTCTAACTCCGAGCAGTACTTC. This sequence encodes CASSYWGTGSNSEQYF.

V usage is TRBV6-6 and J usage is TRBJ2-1; D remains ambiguous. CDR1 and CDR2 (germline): MNHNY, SVGAGI (reference sequence). The ends were cut back, 6 bases at V and 0 bases at J, with 15 bases in the middle. The CDR3 covers 16 residues. The CDR3 protein is CASRLSAFSSYNEQFF. The CDR3 nucleotides read TGTGCCAGCAGGCTTTCAGCGTTTTCCTCCTACAATGAGCAGTTCTTC.

The chain couples TRBV5-1 to TRBJ2-3; unclear D gene. The CDR3 has 20 residues. Between the trimmed V and J ends, which lost 0 bases and 0 bases, there was a span of 23 bases. Germline V gives CDR1 SGHRS, CDR2 YFSETQ. The CDR3 loop is CASSLAIGSGQVISTDTQYF. CDR3 nucleotide sequence: TGCGCCAGCAGCTTGGCAATAGGTTCTGGGCAGGTAATTAGCACAGATACGCAGTATTTT.

This sequence joins TRBV28 and TRBJ1-2; no reliable D call. Germline values: CDR1 MDHEN, CDR2 SYDVKM. Between the trimmed V and J ends, which lost 3 bases and 7 bases, there was a span of 12 bases. The length of the CDR3 is 13 residues. The chain's CDR3 is CASSLMLSSGYTF. CDR3 in DNA: TGTGCCAGCAGTTTGATGCTATCGAGTGGCTACACCTTC.

The chain recombines TRBV28 with TRBJ1-2, with TRBD1 matching 7 bases. There are 16 residues in the CDR3. After removal of 4 bases from V and 4 bases from J, the junction contained 12 bases not matched to a gene. Looked up from germline, CDR1 is MDHEN and CDR2 is SYDVKM. CDR3 bases: TGTGCCAGCAGTTCAAAAGGGGGCGCCCGACCCTATGGCTACACCTTC. This codes for CASSSKGGARPYGYTF.

The chain links TRBV11-3 to TRBJ2-7; 8 positions agree with TRBD1. The CDR3 totals 15 residues. V dropped 5 bases and J dropped 5; count of bases not matched to a gene: 11. Germline V gives CDR1 SGHNT, CDR2 YENEEA. This chain's CDR3 is CASSPPLGQGHEQYF. In DNA form, the CDR3 reads TGTGCCAGCAGCCCCCCCCTCGGACAGGGCCACGAGCAGTACTTC. The full variable domain, rest sourced from reference TRBV11-3 and TRBJ2-7, is EAGVVQSPRYKIIEKKQPVAFWCNPISGHNTLYWYLQNLGQGPELLIRYENEEAVDDSQLPKDRFSAERLKGVDSTLKIQPAELGDSAVYLCASSPPLGQGHEQYFGPGTRLTVT.

This clone was counted a few times. The chain links TRBV4-1 to TRBJ1-3; D is unclear. CDR3 length: 14 amino acids. Germline V gene sequence: CDR1 MGHRA, CDR2 YSYEKL. V was pared by 2 bases and J by 0 bases, with 5 bases between. The CDR3 sequence is CASSQHSSGNTIYF. In DNA form, the CDR3 reads TGCGCCAGCAGCCAACACAGCTCTGGAAACACCATATATTTT.

The rearrangement joins TRBV30 to TRBJ2-3; 8 bases line up with TRBD2. Germline loops: CDR1 GTSNPN, CDR2 SVGIG (reference sequence). V was clipped by 5 bases and J by 6 bases; unmatched bases: 4. The CDR3 covers 12 residues. The DNA of the CDR3 is TGTGCCTGGGGGCCGGGGGGGGATACGCAGTATTTT. This translates into CAWGPGGDTQYF.

The rearrangement uses TRBV29-1 and TRBJ2-7; D gene unclear. Deletions cut 7 bases from V and 2 bases from J, with 18 bases between. The germline CDR1 and CDR2 sequences are SQVTM and ANQGSEA. The CDR3 is made up of 14 amino acids. The DNA of the CDR3 is TGCAGCGGTCCGACCGAGGCCCTCCCCTACGAGCAGTACTTC. Translated, it gives CSGPTEALPYEQYF.

This chain uses TRBV5-1 with TRBJ2-5, with 11 bases lining up with TRBD2. Germline-derived CDR1 and CDR2 are SGHRS and YFSETQ. The CDR3 has 15 amino acids. V lost 5 bases and J lost 5; bases outside the gene matches: 8. This CDR3 reads CASSRGTSGTETQYF. The CDR3 DNA sequence: TGCGCCAGCAGTCGTGGGACTAGCGGAACGGAGACCCAGTACTTC.